A selection of T cell receptor beta chains follows, all from one sample in a study of blood T cell repertoires in COVID-19. Assay used: immunoSEQ multiplex PCR; TCRdb lists only in-frame clones, some missing. Here the sample spans about 260,000 clones, around four fifths being singletons. Sequences were obtained from peripheral blood. Receptors originate from a man aged 55 to 70 who had recovered from COVID-19. CDR3s include the opening cysteine and the closing phenylalanine or tryptophan. A D gene is named only where the DNA matches it firmly. The size of a clone is reported for some rows only, either as once, few or many, or as a class for expanded clones.

v_gene: TRBV28
d_gene: TRBD1
j_gene: TRBJ1-3
abundance: -
len: 17
CDR3nt: TGTGCCAGCAGTTTGACCGGGACAGGGGGTTCTGGAAACACCATATATTTT
CDR3aa: CASSLTGTGGSGNTIYF

v_gene: TRBV7-9
d_gene: TRBD1
j_gene: TRBJ2-7
abundance: -
len: 14
CDR3nt: TGTGCCAGCAGCTTAGCCAGGGGGTTCTACGAGCAGTACTTC
CDR3aa: CASSLARGFYEQYF

v_gene: TRBV7-9
d_gene: TRBD2
j_gene: TRBJ2-5
abundance: -
len: 17
CDR3nt: TGTGCCAGCAGCGGGACACTTGGGACTAGCGGACAAGAGACCCAGTACTTC
CDR3aa: CASSGTLGTSGQETQYF

v_gene: TRBV19
d_gene: TRBD1
j_gene: TRBJ1-2
abundance: -
len: 14
CDR3nt: TGTGCCAGTAAGGACAGGGGGCTCATCTATGGCTACACCTTC
CDR3aa: CASKDRGLIYGYTF

v_gene: TRBV5-1
d_gene: -
j_gene: TRBJ2-7
abundance: -
len: 14
CDR3nt: TGCGCCAGCAGCCTCAGACAGGCCCCCTACGAGCAGTACTTC
CDR3aa: CASSLRQAPYEQYF

v_gene: TRBV5-6
d_gene: -
j_gene: TRBJ1-1
abundance: -
len: 15
CDR3nt: TGTGCCAGCAGCTCCTGGGGGCGCCTGAACACTGAAGCTTTCTTT
CDR3aa: CASSSWGRLNTEAFF

v_gene: TRBV12-3/TRBV12-4
d_gene: -
j_gene: TRBJ1-3
abundance: once
len: 13
CDR3nt: TGTGCCAGCAGTTTAGAACAGGGTAGGGCCATATATTTT
CDR3aa: CASSLEQGRAIYF

v_gene: TRBV2
d_gene: TRBD1
j_gene: TRBJ1-3
abundance: -
len: 17
CDR3nt: TGTGCCAGCAGTGAGGTGACAGGGTGGTTCTCTGGAAACACCATATATTTT
CDR3aa: CASSEVTGWFSGNTIYF

v_gene: TRBV4-1
d_gene: -
j_gene: TRBJ1-5
abundance: -
len: 16
CDR3nt: TGCGCCAGCAGCCAACTTACCCAGGCGGGAAATCAGCCCCAGCATTTT
CDR3aa: CASSQLTQAGNQPQHF

v_gene: TRBV5-4
d_gene: TRBD2
j_gene: TRBJ2-1
abundance: -
len: 15
CDR3nt: TGTGCCAGCAGCGCAGGGACTAGCGGGTGGGGTGAGCAGTTCTTC
CDR3aa: CASSAGTSGWGEQFF

v_gene: TRBV27
d_gene: -
j_gene: TRBJ1-6
abundance: few
len: 13
CDR3nt: TGTGCCAGCAGTCCTCGGGAAAATTCACCCCTCCACTTT
CDR3aa: CASSPRENSPLHF

v_gene: TRBV7-9
d_gene: TRBD1
j_gene: TRBJ2-7
abundance: -
len: 15
CDR3nt: TGTGCCAGCAGCCCCAGACAGGGGGCAGCCTACGAGCAGTACTTC
CDR3aa: CASSPRQGAAYEQYF

v_gene: TRBV6-2/TRBV6-3
d_gene: -
j_gene: TRBJ2-3
abundance: -
len: 14
CDR3nt: TGTGCCAGCAGTTCCCCCACTAGCAGAGATACGCAGTATTTT
CDR3aa: CASSSPTSRDTQYF

v_gene: TRBV10-3
d_gene: TRBD1
j_gene: TRBJ1-2
abundance: few
len: 13
CDR3nt: TGTGCCACTAATGCAGGGGGCCGGTATGGCTACACCTTC
CDR3aa: CATNAGGRYGYTF

v_gene: TRBV18
d_gene: -
j_gene: TRBJ1-5
abundance: -
len: 15
CDR3nt: TGTGCCAGCTCCCTTACAGGGTTGGGCAATCAGCCCCAGCATTTT
CDR3aa: CASSLTGLGNQPQHF

v_gene: TRBV4-1
d_gene: -
j_gene: TRBJ2-1
abundance: -
len: 15
CDR3nt: TGCGCCAGCAGCCCGAAATTAGTCGGGTTCGGTGAGCAGTTCTTC
CDR3aa: CASSPKLVGFGEQFF

v_gene: TRBV12-5
d_gene: -
j_gene: TRBJ1-1
abundance: -
len: 17
CDR3nt: TGTGCTAGTGGTTTGGTAATCGGGAAAAATATGAACACTGAAGCTTTCTTT
CDR3aa: CASGLVIGKNMNTEAFF

v_gene: TRBV5-1
d_gene: -
j_gene: TRBJ2-1
abundance: -
len: 15
CDR3nt: TGCGCCAGCAGCATGGGCCCAGAGGGCCTCAATGAGCAGTTCTTC
CDR3aa: CASSMGPEGLNEQFF

v_gene: TRBV19
d_gene: -
j_gene: TRBJ2-5
abundance: -
len: 15
CDR3nt: TGTGCCAGTAGTATGTTCGGGGGTTACCAAGAGACCCAGTACTTC
CDR3aa: CASSMFGGYQETQYF

v_gene: TRBV7-3
d_gene: -
j_gene: TRBJ2-3
abundance: -
len: 13
CDR3nt: TGTGCCAGCAGCCAAGACCCCTCGGGTACGCAGTATTTT
CDR3aa: CASSQDPSGTQYF

v_gene: TRBV5-6
d_gene: TRBD1
j_gene: TRBJ1-2
abundance: -
len: 16
CDR3nt: TGTGCCAGCAGCTTGACCCACAGGGGGCTCAACTATGGCTACACCTTC
CDR3aa: CASSLTHRGLNYGYTF

v_gene: TRBV19
d_gene: -
j_gene: TRBJ2-4
abundance: -
len: 12
CDR3nt: TGTGCCAGTAGTTACTGGTCGGACATTCAGTACTTC
CDR3aa: CASSYWSDIQYF

v_gene: TRBV19
d_gene: TRBD1
j_gene: TRBJ1-1
abundance: -
len: 13
CDR3nt: TGTGCCAGTGCAAACAGGGGGGGCACTGAAGCTTTCTTT
CDR3aa: CASANRGGTEAFF

v_gene: TRBV5-1
d_gene: TRBD1
j_gene: TRBJ1-3
abundance: few
len: 17
CDR3nt: TGCGCCAGCAGCCCCGGGACAGGGGGCGACGCTGGAAACACCATATATTTT
CDR3aa: CASSPGTGGDAGNTIYF

v_gene: TRBV30
d_gene: -
j_gene: TRBJ2-2
abundance: -
len: 13
CDR3nt: TGTGCCTGGAGTGTAACTAGAACGGGGGAGCTGTTTTTT
CDR3aa: CAWSVTRTGELFF

v_gene: TRBV7-3
d_gene: -
j_gene: TRBJ2-1
abundance: few
len: 12
CDR3nt: TGTGCCAGCAGCCAAGGGCGGGGTGAGCAGTTCTTC
CDR3aa: CASSQGRGEQFF

v_gene: TRBV27
d_gene: -
j_gene: TRBJ2-1
abundance: -
len: 14
CDR3nt: TGTGCCAGCAGTTACAGGGTCTCCTACAATGAGCAGTTCTTC
CDR3aa: CASSYRVSYNEQFF

v_gene: TRBV14
d_gene: -
j_gene: TRBJ2-1
abundance: -
len: 15
CDR3nt: TGTGCCAGCAGCCCTACGCGTCAATATAACAATGAGCAGTTCTTC
CDR3aa: CASSPTRQYNNEQFF

v_gene: TRBV6-5
d_gene: TRBD2
j_gene: TRBJ2-1
abundance: -
len: 16
CDR3nt: TGTGCCAGCAGTTACGGCGGGGGGGCAATCTACAATGAGCAGTTCTTC
CDR3aa: CASSYGGGAIYNEQFF

v_gene: TRBV3-1/TRBV3-2
d_gene: -
j_gene: TRBJ1-2
abundance: -
len: 14
CDR3nt: TGTGCCAGCAGCCAAGATCTAACAGTCTATGGCTACACCTTC
CDR3aa: CASSQDLTVYGYTF

v_gene: TRBV12-3/TRBV12-4
d_gene: -
j_gene: TRBJ1-2
abundance: -
len: 12
CDR3nt: TGTGCCAGCAGTTTAGTGCGGGGGGTGCACACCTTC
CDR3aa: CASSLVRGVHTF

v_gene: TRBV24-1
d_gene: TRBD1
j_gene: TRBJ2-1
abundance: -
len: 18
CDR3nt: TGTGCCACCAGTGATCCAATGCCCGGGACAGGGTCCTACAATGAGCAGTTCTTC
CDR3aa: CATSDPMPGTGSYNEQFF

v_gene: TRBV12-5
d_gene: -
j_gene: TRBJ1-3
abundance: -
len: 15
CDR3nt: TGTGCTAGTGGTAATAGGAGGACGGATAGAAACACCATATATTTT
CDR3aa: CASGNRRTDRNTIYF

v_gene: TRBV7-6
d_gene: TRBD2
j_gene: TRBJ2-1
abundance: -
len: 16
CDR3nt: TGTGCCAGCAGACGAACCCTAGCGGGAGGGCCCCATGAGCAGTTCTTC
CDR3aa: CASRRTLAGGPHEQFF

v_gene: TRBV5-4
d_gene: TRBD1
j_gene: TRBJ2-7
abundance: few
len: 14
CDR3nt: TGTGCCAGCAGCCCGGGACAGGGGCGGCACGAGCAGTACTTC
CDR3aa: CASSPGQGRHEQYF

v_gene: TRBV11-2
d_gene: -
j_gene: TRBJ1-5
abundance: once
len: 14
CDR3nt: TGTGCCAGCAGCTTAGCCTACGGGAAGGGGCCCCAGCATTTT
CDR3aa: CASSLAYGKGPQHF

v_gene: TRBV6-5
d_gene: -
j_gene: TRBJ1-1
abundance: -
len: 16
CDR3nt: TGTGCCAGCAGTTATACCATGGGACACTTGAACACTGAAGCTTTCTTT
CDR3aa: CASSYTMGHLNTEAFF

v_gene: TRBV5-6
d_gene: TRBD2
j_gene: TRBJ2-7
abundance: -
len: 14
CDR3nt: TGTGCCAGCAGCTTGGGACTAGCGGACTACGAGCAGTACTTC
CDR3aa: CASSLGLADYEQYF

v_gene: TRBV7-2
d_gene: TRBD2
j_gene: TRBJ2-5
abundance: -
len: 13
CDR3nt: TGTGCCAGCAGCTCGGGACTACAAGAGACCCAGTACTTC
CDR3aa: CASSSGLQETQYF

v_gene: TRBV9
d_gene: TRBD1
j_gene: TRBJ1-4
abundance: once
len: 17
CDR3nt: TGTGCCAGCAGCTCCCACGGGAGGACAGGGGGCGTTGAAAAACTGTTTTTT
CDR3aa: CASSSHGRTGGVEKLFF

v_gene: TRBV19
d_gene: TRBD1
j_gene: TRBJ1-2
abundance: -
len: 16
CDR3nt: TGTGCCAGTAGTATCCGGAGGGCCGGGACAGGCGATGGCTACACCTTC
CDR3aa: CASSIRRAGTGDGYTF

v_gene: TRBV7-2
d_gene: -
j_gene: TRBJ1-5
abundance: -
len: 14
CDR3nt: TGTGCCAGCAGCTTAGGGCGGGGGGTTCAGCCCCAGCATTTT
CDR3aa: CASSLGRGVQPQHF

v_gene: TRBV10-2
d_gene: -
j_gene: TRBJ1-1
abundance: -
len: 15
CDR3nt: TGCGCCAGCAGACCGACAGTGAACATGAACACTGAAGCTTTCTTT
CDR3aa: CASRPTVNMNTEAFF

v_gene: TRBV4-1
d_gene: TRBD1
j_gene: TRBJ1-1
abundance: -
len: 14
CDR3nt: TGCGCCAGCAGGAAGGGACAGGGGGTGACCGAAGCTTTCTTT
CDR3aa: CASRKGQGVTEAFF

v_gene: TRBV7-9
d_gene: -
j_gene: TRBJ1-5
abundance: -
len: 15
CDR3nt: TGTGCCAGCAGCTTTGGGGCTGGGGGCGATCAGCCCCAGCATTTT
CDR3aa: CASSFGAGGDQPQHF

v_gene: TRBV7-6
d_gene: TRBD2
j_gene: TRBJ2-3
abundance: -
len: 15
CDR3nt: TGTGCCAGCAGCTTATACGGGGGGGAGGAAGATACGCAGTATTTT
CDR3aa: CASSLYGGEEDTQYF

v_gene: TRBV3-1/TRBV3-2
d_gene: TRBD2
j_gene: TRBJ2-5
abundance: -
len: 16
CDR3nt: TGTGCCAGCAGCCAAGAACTAGCGGGGGCTGGAGGGACCCAGTACTTC
CDR3aa: CASSQELAGAGGTQYF